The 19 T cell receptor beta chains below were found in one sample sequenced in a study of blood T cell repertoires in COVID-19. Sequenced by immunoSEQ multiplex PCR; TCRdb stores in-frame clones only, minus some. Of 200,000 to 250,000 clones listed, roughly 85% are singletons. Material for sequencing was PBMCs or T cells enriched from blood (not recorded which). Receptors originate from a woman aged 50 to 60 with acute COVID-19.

This chain's CDR3 is CASSPQEGASEAFF. For the CDR3, the DNA is TGTGCCAGCAGCCCCCAGGAGGGAGCCAGTGAAGCTTTCTTT. The V and J genes are TRBV7-3 and TRBJ1-1; no clear D. This CDR3 comprises 14 residues. Germline values: CDR1 SGHTA, CDR2 FQGTGA. V was cut by 5 bases and J by 7 bases, with 17 bases left in between.

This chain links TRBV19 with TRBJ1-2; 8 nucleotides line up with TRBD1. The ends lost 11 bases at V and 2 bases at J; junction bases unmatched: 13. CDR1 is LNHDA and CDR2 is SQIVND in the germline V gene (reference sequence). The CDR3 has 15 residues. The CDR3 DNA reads TGTGCCGTACGCGACAGGGGTTCGGGGAACTATGGCTACACCTTC. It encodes CAVRDRGSGNYGYTF.

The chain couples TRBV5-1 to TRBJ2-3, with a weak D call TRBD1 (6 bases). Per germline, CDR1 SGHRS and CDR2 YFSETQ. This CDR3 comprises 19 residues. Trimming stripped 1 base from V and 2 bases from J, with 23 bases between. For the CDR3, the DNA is TGCGCCAGCAGCTTGAAAGCCGGGGTACAGGGAACCCCCACAGATACGCAGTATTTT. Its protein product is CASSLKAGVQGTPTDTQYF.

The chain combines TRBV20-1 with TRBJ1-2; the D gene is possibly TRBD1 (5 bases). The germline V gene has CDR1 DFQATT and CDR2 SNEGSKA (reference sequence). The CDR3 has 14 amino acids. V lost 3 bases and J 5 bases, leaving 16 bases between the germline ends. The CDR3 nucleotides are TGCAGTGCTAGTGACCATATCGGGACTTATGGCTACACCTTC. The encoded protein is CSASDHIGTYGYTF.

CDR3 region: CAEEADRGLFYEQYF. DNA for the CDR3: TGTGCCGAGGAAGCGGACAGGGGTTTATTCTACGAGCAGTACTTC. The chain employs TRBV19 and TRBJ2-7; TRBD1 matches 9 bases. From germline, CDR1 is LNHDA and CDR2 SQIVND (reference sequence). V gave up 11 bases and J gave up 3 bases; unmatched junction bases: 14. This CDR3 has 15 residues.

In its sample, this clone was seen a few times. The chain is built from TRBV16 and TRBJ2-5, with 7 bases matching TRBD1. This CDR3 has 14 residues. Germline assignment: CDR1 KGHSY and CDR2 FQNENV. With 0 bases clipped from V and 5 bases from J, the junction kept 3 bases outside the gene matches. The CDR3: CASSQSYRGETQYF. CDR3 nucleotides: TGTGCCAGCAGCCAATCATACAGGGGCGAGACCCAGTACTTC.

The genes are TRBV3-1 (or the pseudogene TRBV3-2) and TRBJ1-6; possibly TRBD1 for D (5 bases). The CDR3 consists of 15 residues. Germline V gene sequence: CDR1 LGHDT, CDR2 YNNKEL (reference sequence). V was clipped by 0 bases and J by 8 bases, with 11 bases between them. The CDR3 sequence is CASSQDPGLDSPLHF. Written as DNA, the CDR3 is TGTGCCAGCAGCCAAGATCCAGGGTTGGATTCACCCCTCCACTTT.

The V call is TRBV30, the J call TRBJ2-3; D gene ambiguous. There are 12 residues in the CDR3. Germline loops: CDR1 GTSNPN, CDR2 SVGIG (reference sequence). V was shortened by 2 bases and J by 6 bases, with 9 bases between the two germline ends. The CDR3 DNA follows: TGTGCCTGGAGTTCCTCTCCGGATACGCAGTATTTT. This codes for CAWSSSPDTQYF. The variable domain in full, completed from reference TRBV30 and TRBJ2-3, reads SQTIHQWPATLVQPVGSPLSLECTVEGTSNPNLYWYRQAAGRGLQLLFYSVGIGQISSEVPQNLSASRPQDRQFILSSKKLLLSDSGFYLCAWSSSPDTQYFGPGTRLTVL.

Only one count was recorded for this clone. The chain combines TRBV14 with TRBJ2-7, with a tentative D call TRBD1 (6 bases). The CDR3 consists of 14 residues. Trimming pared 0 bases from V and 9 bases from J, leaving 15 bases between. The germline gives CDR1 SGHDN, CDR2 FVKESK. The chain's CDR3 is CASSQEGRGQWQYF. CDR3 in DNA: TGTGCCAGCAGCCAAGAAGGCAGGGGCCAGTGGCAGTACTTC.

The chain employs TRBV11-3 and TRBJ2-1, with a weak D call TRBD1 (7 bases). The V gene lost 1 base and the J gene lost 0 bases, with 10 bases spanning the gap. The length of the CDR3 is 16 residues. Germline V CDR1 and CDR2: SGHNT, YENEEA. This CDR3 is CASSLGQGGSYNEQFF. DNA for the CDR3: TGTGCCAGCAGCTTAGGGCAGGGGGGCTCCTACAATGAGCAGTTCTTC.

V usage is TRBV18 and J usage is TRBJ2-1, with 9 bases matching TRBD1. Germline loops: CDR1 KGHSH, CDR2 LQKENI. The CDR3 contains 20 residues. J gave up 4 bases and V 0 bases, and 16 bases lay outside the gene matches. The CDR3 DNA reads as TGTGCCAGCTCACCACCTTCCAAGACAATCCGGGACAGGGATTACAATGAGCAGTTCTTC. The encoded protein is CASSPPSKTIRDRDYNEQFF.

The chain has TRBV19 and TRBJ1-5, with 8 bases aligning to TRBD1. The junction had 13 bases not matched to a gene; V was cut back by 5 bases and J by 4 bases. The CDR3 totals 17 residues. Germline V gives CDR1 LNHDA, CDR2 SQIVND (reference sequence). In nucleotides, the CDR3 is TGTGCCAGTAGTGCTCAAGCTTCCGGGACAGGAAATCAGCCCCAGCATTTT. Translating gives CASSAQASGTGNQPQHF.

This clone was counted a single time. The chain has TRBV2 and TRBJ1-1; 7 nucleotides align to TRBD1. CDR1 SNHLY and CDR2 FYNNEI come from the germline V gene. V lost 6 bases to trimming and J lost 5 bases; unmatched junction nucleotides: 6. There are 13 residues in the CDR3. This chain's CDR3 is CASSPTGWTEAFF. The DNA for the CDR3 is TGTGCCAGCAGCCCGACAGGGTGGACTGAAGCTTTCTTT.

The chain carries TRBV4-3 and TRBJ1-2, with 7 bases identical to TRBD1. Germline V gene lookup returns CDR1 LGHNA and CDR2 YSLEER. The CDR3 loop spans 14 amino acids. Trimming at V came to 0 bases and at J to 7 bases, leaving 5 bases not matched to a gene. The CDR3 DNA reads TGCGCCAGCAGCCAAGAGGCAGGACAGGTTGGCTACACCTTC. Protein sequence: CASSQEAGQVGYTF.

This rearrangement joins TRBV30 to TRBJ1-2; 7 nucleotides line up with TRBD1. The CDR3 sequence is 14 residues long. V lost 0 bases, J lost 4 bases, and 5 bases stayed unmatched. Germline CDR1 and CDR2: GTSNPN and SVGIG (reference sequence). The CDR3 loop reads CAWSVDRAVYGYTF. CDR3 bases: TGTGCCTGGAGTGTAGACAGGGCGGTCTATGGCTACACCTTC.

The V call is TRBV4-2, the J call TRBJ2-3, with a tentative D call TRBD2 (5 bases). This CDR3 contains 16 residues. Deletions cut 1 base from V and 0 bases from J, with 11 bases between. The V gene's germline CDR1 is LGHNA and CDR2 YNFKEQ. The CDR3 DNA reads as TGTGCCAGCAGCCAAGGGACTCAAAGAAGCACAGATACGCAGTATTTT. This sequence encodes CASSQGTQRSTDTQYF.

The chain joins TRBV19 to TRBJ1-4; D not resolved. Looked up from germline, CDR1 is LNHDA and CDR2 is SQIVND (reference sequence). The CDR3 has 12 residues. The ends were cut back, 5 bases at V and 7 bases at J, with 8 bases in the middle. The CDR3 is CASSFSGEKLFF. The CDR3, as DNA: TGTGCCAGTAGTTTCTCCGGTGAAAAACTGTTTTTT.

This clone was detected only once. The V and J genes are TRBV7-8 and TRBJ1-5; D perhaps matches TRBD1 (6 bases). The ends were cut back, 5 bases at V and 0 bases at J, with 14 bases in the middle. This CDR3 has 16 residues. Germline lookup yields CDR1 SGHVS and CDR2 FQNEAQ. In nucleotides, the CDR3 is TGTGCCAGCAGCCCCCTGGGGGCGGATAGCAATCAGCCCCAGCATTTT. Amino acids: CASSPLGADSNQPQHF.

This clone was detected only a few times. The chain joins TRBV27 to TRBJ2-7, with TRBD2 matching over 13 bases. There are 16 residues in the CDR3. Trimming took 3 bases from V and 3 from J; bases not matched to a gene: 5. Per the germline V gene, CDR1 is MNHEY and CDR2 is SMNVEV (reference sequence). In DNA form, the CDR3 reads TGTGCCAGCAGTTTTGGACTAGCGGGGGCATACTACGAGCAGTACTTC. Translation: CASSFGLAGAYYEQYF.